The 7 T cell receptor beta chains below all came from one sample that was sequenced in a study of blood T cell repertoires in COVID-19. Method: immunoSEQ multiplex PCR; TCRdb's copy keeps in-frame clones and lacks some. The repertoire consists of 130,000 to 150,000 clones, with less than 90% occurring once and the leading ten covering 35% to 40%. Sequencing input: peripheral blood. These receptors all stem from a human donor in a cohort sampled during active COVID-19.

V usage is TRBV27 and J usage is TRBJ2-1, with TRBD1 identical over 7 bases. CDR1 is MNHEY and CDR2 is SMNVEV in the germline V gene (reference sequence). Losses at the gene ends were 4 bases for V and 9 bases for J; bases not matched to a gene: 12. The CDR3 is 15 residues long. CDR3 nucleotides: TGTGCCAGCAGTTACCTTAGAGACAGGGATGCTGAGCAGTTCTTC. Translating gives CASSYLRDRDAEQFF.

The chain uses TRBV19 and TRBJ1-1, with 8 bases aligning to TRBD1. This CDR3 is built from 19 residues. The trim removed 4 bases at V and 1 base at J, leaving 17 bases unmatched. CDR1 is LNHDA, CDR2 SQIVND, per germline (reference sequence). The CDR3 loop is CASSKSPRRQGLTNTEAFF. CDR3 DNA: TGTGCCAGTAGTAAATCACCTCGCAGACAGGGGTTAACGAACACTGAAGCTTTCTTT.

This chain joins TRBV6-1 and TRBJ2-7; the match to TRBD1 covers 7 bases. Germline trimming cut 3 bases from V and 3 bases from J; bases unmatched to any gene: 8. Germline V gene data show CDR1 as MNHNS and CDR2 as SASEGT. The CDR3 totals 15 residues. The CDR3 DNA reads TGTGCCAGCAGTGAGAACAGGGGCCCTTTCTACGAGCAGTACTTC. This codes for CASSENRGPFYEQYF.

The V and J genes are TRBV4-2 and TRBJ1-2; D possibly corresponds to TRBD1 (6 bases). V lost 0 bases, J lost 6 bases, and 20 bases lay in between. CDR1 LGHNA and CDR2 YNFKEQ come from the germline V gene. The CDR3 has 17 amino acids. The CDR3 is CASSQDLGGRNLHGYTF. The CDR3 nucleotides read TGTGCCAGCAGCCAAGATCTTGGGGGCAGGAACCTTCATGGCTACACCTTC.

This clone came up a few times. The CDR3 is CANEGGSGYTF. The CDR3 DNA is TGTGCCAACGAGGGGGGGTCCGGCTACACCTTC. V and J are TRBV28 and TRBJ1-2; D possibly corresponds to TRBD1 (6 bases). Trimming shortened V by 10 bases and J by 8 bases, and 14 bases separated the two germline ends. Germline V gene lookup returns CDR1 MDHEN and CDR2 SYDVKM. CDR3 length: 11 residues.

The V gene is TRBV15, the J gene TRBJ2-3, with 12 bases matching TRBD2. Germline loops: CDR1 LNHNV, CDR2 YYDKDF (reference sequence). There are 15 residues in the CDR3. Trimming removed 5 bases from V and 6 bases from J; junction bases left unmatched: 6. The CDR3 coding sequence is TGTGCCACCAGCCCCCTAGCGGGGGGGGTGGATACGCAGTATTTT. Translation: CATSPLAGGVDTQYF.

The chain couples TRBV2 to TRBJ2-1; tentative D call: TRBD2 (7 bases). CDR1 is SNHLY, CDR2 FYNNEI, per germline. The CDR3 contains 15 residues. The ends were cut back, 4 bases at V and 5 bases at J, with 15 bases in the middle. CDR3 coding DNA: TGTGCCAGCAGTGGGACGGGGGGCCGGGACAATGAGCAGTTCTTC. Translation gives CASSGTGGRDNEQFF.